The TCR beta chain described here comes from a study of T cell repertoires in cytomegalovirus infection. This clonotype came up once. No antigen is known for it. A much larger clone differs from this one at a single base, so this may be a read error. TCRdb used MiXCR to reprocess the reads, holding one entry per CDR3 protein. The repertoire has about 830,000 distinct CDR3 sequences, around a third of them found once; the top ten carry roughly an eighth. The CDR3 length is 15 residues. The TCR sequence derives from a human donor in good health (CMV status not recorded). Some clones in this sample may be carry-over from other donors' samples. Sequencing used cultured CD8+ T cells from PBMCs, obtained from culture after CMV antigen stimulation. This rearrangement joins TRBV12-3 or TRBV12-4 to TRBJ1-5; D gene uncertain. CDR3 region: CVSTPDSRDPLPQHF. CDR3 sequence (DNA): TGTGTCAGCACCCCGGACTCCAGAGACCCCTTGCCCCAGCATTTT.